The TCR beta chain described here comes from a study of T cells in Graves' hyperthyroidism and ophthalmopathy. J lost 9 bases, V lost 3 bases, and 9 bases had no gene match. The germline V gene has CDR1 SGHRS and CDR2 YFSETQ. The CDR3 extends over 14 amino acids. This clonotype was counted ten times or more. Authors of the study amplified TCR beta CDR3 regions from RNA transcripts. HTBI primers were used for first-round RT-PCR of the TCR CDR3. TCRdb recomputed calls from the multiplex PCR reads with MiXCR, one row per CDR3 protein. The sample lists over 500,000 distinct CDR3 sequences; 14% were seen once. Each diagnosis drew on symptoms, thyroxine, TRAb, thyroid ultrasound and orbital computed tomography findings.

V and J are TRBV5-1 and TRBJ2-1; 7 bases fit TRBD1. The sample comprised blood. The source of this sequence is a woman between 40 and 55 years old with Graves' hyperthyroidism. CDR3: CASSSGMTGIEQFF. The CDR3 DNA is TGCGCCAGCAGCTCGGGGATGACAGGGATTGAGCAGTTCTTC.